Described below is a single T cell receptor beta chain sequence and its context. Its antigen is as yet unknown. Germline CDR1 reads MGHDK; CDR2 reads SYGVNS. V trimming: 5 bases; J trimming: 0 bases; junction bases outside the gene matches: 5. CDR3 length equals 15 residues. This specimen comes from a study of T cell repertoires in ileal Crohn's disease. The table came from immunoSEQ multiplex PCR; TCRdb's copy has only in-frame clones and leaves some out. The sample holds about 14,000 clones, roughly 80% seen once. Points from the study as a whole: Every patient over 26.8% clonality showed endoscopic recurrence. High-frequency clones were more common in sorted CD8 than CD4 cells.

The gene calls are TRBV25-1 and TRBJ2-3; 7 bases fit TRBD1. The sequence derives from an adult with Crohn's disease. The specimen was ileal tissue. CDR3 protein: CASSYRQGSTDTQYF. For the CDR3, the DNA is TGTGCCAGCAGTTATAGACAGGGCAGCACAGATACGCAGTATTTT.